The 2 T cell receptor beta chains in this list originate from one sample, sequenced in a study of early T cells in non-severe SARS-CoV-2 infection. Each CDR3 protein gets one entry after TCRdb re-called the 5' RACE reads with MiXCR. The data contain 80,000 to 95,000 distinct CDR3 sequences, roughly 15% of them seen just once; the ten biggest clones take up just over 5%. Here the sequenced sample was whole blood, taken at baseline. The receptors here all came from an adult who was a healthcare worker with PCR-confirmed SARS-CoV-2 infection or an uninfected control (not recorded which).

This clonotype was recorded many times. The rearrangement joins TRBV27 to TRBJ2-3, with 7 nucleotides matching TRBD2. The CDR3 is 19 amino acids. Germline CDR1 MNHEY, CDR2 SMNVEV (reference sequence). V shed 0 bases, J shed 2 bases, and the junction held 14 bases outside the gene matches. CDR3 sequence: CASSLSNLRGGSYTDTQYF. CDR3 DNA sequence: TGTGCCAGCAGTTTATCGAATCTCCGGGGCGGGAGCTACACAGATACGCAGTATTTT.

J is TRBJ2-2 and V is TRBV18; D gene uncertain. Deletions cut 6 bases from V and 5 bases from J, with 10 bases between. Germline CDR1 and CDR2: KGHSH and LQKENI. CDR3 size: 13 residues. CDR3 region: CASSIQTTGELFF. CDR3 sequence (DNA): TGTGCCAGCTCGATCCAGACTACCGGGGAGCTGTTTTTT.